This T cell receptor (beta chain) originates from a study of response to subunit inactivated influenza vaccine. This CDR3 has 14 amino acids. Trimming took off 3 bases at V and 6 bases at J, with 13 bases between the two ends. Germline V gene lookup returns CDR1 LGHNA and CDR2 YNFKEQ. TCRdb passed the RT-PCR reads through MiXCR, listing each CDR3 protein once. The data contain fewer than 250,000 distinct CDR3 sequences, around an eighth of them singletons. This clonotype was picked up a small number of times. The origin of this receptor is a man in his fifties who received an inactivated influenza vaccine. The chain links TRBV4-2 to TRBJ2-3; D gene uncertain. Sequencing used CD8+ T cells sorted from PBMCs, obtained more than 4 days after vaccination. The CDR3: CASSQAAPPDTQYF. DNA of the CDR3: TGTGCCAGCAGCCAGGCGGCCCCCCCGGATACGCAGTATTTT.